These T cell receptor beta chains were read from a single sample in a study of cytomegalovirus exposure and HLA in healthy donors. TCRdb's table, derived via immunoSEQ multiplex PCR, lists solely in-frame clones and lacks some. Of roughly 100,000 clones listed, about 66% were seen once; the top ten hold 5.9%. The sequenced material came from PBMCs. The source is a boy aged 5-17 years in good health and CMV-seropositive. Both conserved end residues are part of each CDR3. D genes are given only for firm matches. Clone size is given for some rows only: seen once, a few or many times, or a class if the clone is expanded.

v_call	clone_size	d_call	j_call	cdr3_nt	cdr3_aa
TRBV4-2	few	NA	TRBJ2-2	TGTGCCAGCAGCCGTTCCGCCGGGGAGCTGTTTTTT	CASSRSAGELFF
TRBV7-6	few	TRBD1	TRBJ2-7	TGTGCCAGCAGCGTTACAGGGGGCCGCGAGCAGTACTTC	CASSVTGGREQYF
TRBV10-3	NA	NA	TRBJ1-2	TGTGCCATCAGTGGGGGGGCTAACTATGGCTACACCTTC	CAISGGANYGYTF
TRBV7-8	NA	NA	TRBJ2-1	TGTGCCACCACGGGACGGGGGAACAATGAGCAGTTCTTC	CATTGRGNNEQFF
TRBV2	few	TRBD1	TRBJ1-5	TGTGCCAGCAGTTGGACAGGGGAAGGAACTCGCCAGCCCCAGCATTTT	CASSWTGEGTRQPQHF
TRBV5-1	NA	NA	TRBJ1-1	TGCGCCAGCAGTTTGAGGGGCCCACATTCTAACACTGAAGCTTTCTTT	CASSLRGPHSNTEAFF
TRBV7-6	NA	NA	TRBJ2-1	TGTGCCAGCAGCTTAGGGGGTAGCGGTGGGTCCTACAATGAGCAGTTCTTC	CASSLGGSGGSYNEQFF
TRBV6-1	NA	NA	TRBJ1-1	TGTGCCAGCAGTGAAGCTTTGCCGCTAGGGAACACTGAAGCTTTCTTT	CASSEALPLGNTEAFF
TRBV5-6	NA	NA	TRBJ1-2	TGTGCCAGCAGCTTAGTTCAGGGCGACTATGGCTACACCTTC	CASSLVQGDYGYTF
TRBV30	once	NA	TRBJ2-5	TGTGCCTGGAGTGTACTAATTACAGGCAGGGCGGTCGCCCAGTACTTC	CAWSVLITGRAVAQYF
TRBV15	NA	TRBD2	TRBJ2-3	TGTGCCACCAGCAGAGCCCCCGGGCTAGCGGGGACCACAGATACGCAGTATTTT	CATSRAPGLAGTTDTQYF
TRBV9	NA	NA	TRBJ1-5	TGCGCCAGCAGCGTATCATCCGGGGGCAATCAGCCCCAGCATTTT	CASSVSSGGNQPQHF
TRBV18	NA	TRBD2	TRBJ2-7	TGTGCCAGCTCACCACAGTATCTAGCGGCAACCTACGAGCAGTACTTC	CASSPQYLAATYEQYF
TRBV9	NA	TRBD1	TRBJ1-2	TGTGCCAGCAGCGTAGGCCAGGGGGCGCGAGGCTACACCTTC	CASSVGQGARGYTF
TRBV5-1	NA	NA	TRBJ2-2	TGCGCCAGCAGCCTCCAGGTCCCGAACACCGGGGAGCTGTTTTTT	CASSLQVPNTGELFF
TRBV6-5	NA	TRBD1	TRBJ1-2	TGTGCCAGCAGTTACCTGGGACAGTCTTCTTGGGGCTACACCTTC	CASSYLGQSSWGYTF
TRBV6-5	NA	NA	TRBJ1-1	TGTGCCAGCAGTTACTCTTCCGGGGTCAAAGCTGAAGCTTTCTTT	CASSYSSGVKAEAFF
TRBV6-6	few	NA	TRBJ1-1	TGTGCCAGCAGTCCAGGGACTGAAGCTTTCTTT	CASSPGTEAFF
TRBV6-5	NA	NA	TRBJ1-1	TGTGCCAGCAGTTACTCGAGTGGTTTCAAGAACACTGAAGCTTTCTTT	CASSYSSGFKNTEAFF
TRBV7-2	once	NA	TRBJ2-7	TGTGCCAGCAGCTTAAGCCCGAACTACGAGCAGTACTTC	CASSLSPNYEQYF
TRBV7-9	NA	TRBD1	TRBJ2-7	TGTGCCAGCAGCTTTAGCCAGGGGGCGTACGAGCAGTACTTC	CASSFSQGAYEQYF
TRBV29-1	few	NA	TRBJ2-5	TGCAGCCCCGGAAGCGGAGGTTGGGAGACCCAGTACTTC	CSPGSGGWETQYF
TRBV6-1	NA	TRBD2	TRBJ2-1	TGTGCCAGCAGTGAATTCCATGGACTAGCGGGCGTTGAGCAGTTCTTC	CASSEFHGLAGVEQFF
TRBV25-1	NA	NA	TRBJ1-4	TGTGCCAGCAGTGCCCGGACAACAACTAATGAAAAACTGTTTTTT	CASSARTTTNEKLFF